The rows below give T cell receptor beta chains drawn from one sample of a study of blood T cell repertoires in COVID-19. Repertoires were generated with immunoSEQ multiplex PCR, while TCRdb's copy carries only in-frame clones and drops some. The sample includes roughly 98,000 clones, around four fifths of them seen just once. Source material: peripheral blood. The source of these receptors is a woman aged 65 to 85 with active or convalescent COVID-19. Both conserved end residues are part of each CDR3. The order of the fields is V gene, D gene, J gene, clone size, CDR3 protein, CDR3 DNA. D genes are given only for firm matches. The size entry is marked missing in some rows and otherwise reads once, few, many or a size class.

TRBV5-4	.	TRBJ2-2	.	CASSLGSRGNTGELFF	TGTGCCAGCAGCTTGGGCTCTCGGGGAAACACCGGGGAGCTGTTTTTT
TRBV15	.	TRBJ1-5	.	CATSRDNRAQPQHF	TGTGCCACCAGCAGAGATAACAGGGCTCAGCCCCAGCATTTT
TRBV4-3	.	TRBJ2-1	.	CASSQELGAANEQFF	TGCGCCAGCAGCCAAGAACTGGGGGCGGCCAATGAGCAGTTCTTC
TRBV13	TRBD2	TRBJ2-1	.	CASSTAGGRVNEQFF	TGTGCCAGCTCGACGGCGGGGGGGCGTGTAAATGAGCAGTTCTTC
TRBV10-3	.	TRBJ2-2	.	CAISEFRQANTGELFF	TGTGCCATCAGTGAGTTCCGGCAGGCGAACACCGGGGAGCTGTTTTTT
TRBV9	TRBD2	TRBJ2-2	few	CASSPPGTSGTGELFF	TGTGCCAGCAGCCCACCCGGGACTAGCGGGACCGGGGAGCTGTTTTTT
TRBV4-2	TRBD1	TRBJ1-5	.	CASSQLTGTSNQPQHF	TGTGCCAGCAGCCAGCTGACAGGGACCAGCAATCAGCCCCAGCATTTT
TRBV5-1	TRBD2	TRBJ2-2	.	CASSLGSSGVTGELFF	TGCGCCAGCAGCTTGGGTAGTAGCGGGGTCACCGGGGAGCTGTTTTTT
TRBV4-2	.	TRBJ1-5	.	CASSQDLGGNQPQHF	TGTGCCAGCAGCCAAGATCTAGGGGGCAATCAGCCCCAGCATTTT
TRBV11-2	TRBD1	TRBJ2-7	once	CASSLVRNWDSYYEQYF	TGTGCCAGCAGCTTAGTCAGGAATTGGGACAGTTACTACGAGCAGTACTTC
TRBV11-2	.	TRBJ2-7	.	CASSLVEGGFEQYF	TGTGCCAGCAGCTTAGTAGAGGGGGGGTTCGAGCAGTACTTC
TRBV6-1	.	TRBJ1-5	once	CASSEFGSNQPQHF	TGTGCCAGCAGTGAATTTGGCAGCAATCAGCCCCAGCATTTT
TRBV2	.	TRBJ2-3	.	CASELASDTQYF	TGTGCCAGCGAGCTAGCGTCAGATACGCAGTATTTT
TRBV28	TRBD1	TRBJ1-3	.	CASRDSEDSGNTIYF	TGTGCCAGTAGGGACAGCGAGGACTCTGGAAACACCATATATTTT
TRBV5-1	TRBD1	TRBJ2-7	.	CASSLVDRSSYEQYF	TGCGCCAGCAGCTTAGTGGACAGGTCTTCCTACGAGCAGTACTTC
TRBV6-1	.	TRBJ1-5	.	CASSVTGPIYSNQPQHF	TGTGCCAGCAGTGTTACAGGGCCCATATATAGCAATCAGCCCCAGCATTTT
TRBV5-1	.	TRBJ1-2	.	CASSLVGQGRDYGYTF	TGCGCCAGCAGCTTGGTTGGGCAGGGGAGGGACTATGGCTACACCTTC
TRBV18	.	TRBJ2-3	.	CASSPSITDTQYF	TGTGCCAGCTCACCATCCATCACAGATACGCAGTATTTT
TRBV10-3	TRBD1	TRBJ1-5	.	CAISPGQASNQPQHF	TGTGCCATCAGTCCCGGACAGGCTAGCAATCAGCCCCAGCATTTT
TRBV5-6	TRBD1	TRBJ2-5	.	CASSLGVTGQETQYF	TGTGCCAGCAGCTTGGGGGTGACAGGGCAAGAGACCCAGTACTTC
TRBV28	.	TRBJ1-6	.	CASSYAGGNSPLHF	TGTGCCAGCAGTTACGCGGGGGGTAATTCACCCCTCCACTTT
TRBV7-2	.	TRBJ2-7	.	CASSPFEDTYEQYF	TGTGCCAGCAGCCCCTTCGAGGACACGTACGAGCAGTACTTC
TRBV4-2	TRBD2	TRBJ2-7	.	CASSQDLASGGTGYEQYF	TGTGCCAGCAGCCAAGACTTGGCTAGCGGGGGGACCGGTTACGAGCAGTACTTC
TRBV18	TRBD1	TRBJ1-5	.	CASSLGTGNQPQHF	TGTGCCAGCTCACTGGGGACAGGTAATCAGCCCCAGCATTTT
TRBV3-1/TRBV3-2	.	TRBJ2-2	.	CASSQDLTGELFF	TGTGCCAGCAGCCAAGACCTCACCGGGGAGCTGTTTTTT
TRBV14	.	TRBJ1-1	.	CASSHGHEAFF	TGTGCCAGCAGCCACGGACATGAAGCTTTCTTT
TRBV10-1	TRBD1	TRBJ2-7	.	CASSLNRGYEQYF	TGCGCCAGCAGCCTTAACAGGGGGTACGAGCAGTACTTC
TRBV5-1	TRBD2	TRBJ2-1	.	CASSGRGAYNEQFF	TGCGCCAGCAGCGGGCGGGGGGCGTACAATGAGCAGTTCTTC